This paragraph covers one TCR beta chain sequence. The target antigen is unknown. TCRdb's copy holds only in-frame clones and misses some; the assay was immunoSEQ multiplex PCR. Of millions of clones listed, roughly 94% were seen once; the top ten hold approximately 0.13%. This sample is drawn from a study of shared clonotypes between healthy human individuals. Study-wide results and limits: The study drew on few donors, limiting represented genetic and exposure-history diversity. Clonotype sharing levels among donors were expected to vary with sequencing depth.

Per the germline V gene, CDR1 is SGHRS and CDR2 is YFSETQ. CDR3 length: 18 residues. The V gene end was trimmed by 2 bases and the J gene end by 1 base; junction bases not matched to a gene: 6. The chain couples TRBV5-1 to TRBJ2-5; 15 bases line up with TRBD2. Source material: naive CD4+ T cells sorted from blood. The subset was: CD45RA+ positively selected. This receptor was taken from a man aged 18-30 years in good health. CDR3 coding DNA: TGCGCCAGCAGCTTCGGGACTAGCGGGAGGCACCCCCAAGAGACCCAGTACTTC. It translates to CASSFGTSGRHPQETQYF.